The clone carrying this T cell receptor beta chain appeared a single time. The data were obtained in a study of T cell responses to AZD1222 COVID-19 vaccine. Germline values: CDR1 MGHRA, CDR2 YSYEKL. The ends were cut back, 0 bases at V and 9 bases at J, with 11 bases in the middle. The CDR3 is 14 amino acids. TCRdb keeps only in-frame clones here, not all; method: immunoSEQ multiplex PCR. The table records some 130,000 clones, 90% of them present only once. This clonotype was sampled from an adult in good health. This sample comprised peripheral blood, obtained on day 0 of AZD1222 vaccination. This rearrangement joins TRBV4-1 to TRBJ2-2; no definite D call. CDR3 residues: CASSQEGLPRELFF. CDR3 bases: TGCGCCAGCAGCCAAGAAGGCCTTCCCAGGGAGCTGTTTTTT.